This record looks at one TCR beta chain sequence and its context. The data were taken from a study of cytomegalovirus exposure and HLA in healthy donors. CDR3 length: 16 amino acids. Trimming took 7 bases from V and 4 from J; bases not matched to a gene: 13. Germline loops: CDR1 SNHLY, CDR2 FYNNEI. Both 60 Vbeta primers and 13 Jbeta primers went into the PCR. The protocol was immunoSEQ multiplex PCR, while the TCRdb copy is restricted to in-frame clones and leaves out a portion. This sample has some 200,000 clones; 79% occur once, and the top ten carry over 1.5%. The clonotype comes from a girl aged 10-17 years in good health and CMV-seropositive. Sequencing used PBMCs. This sequence joins TRBV2 and TRBJ2-7, with TRBD1 identical over 10 bases. CDR3 sequence reads: CASTPGQGSLRYEQYF. CDR3 DNA sequence: TGTGCCAGCACTCCGGGACAGGGGTCCCTGCGGTACGAGCAGTACTTC.